Here is one T cell receptor (beta chain) with its context. At one end, the junction sequence differs from germline, possibly due to a read error. This sample is drawn from a study of memory CD4+ T cells and cytomegalovirus serostatus. Single viable CD3+CD4+CD8-CD45RO+ cells were sorted as the memory CD4+ T cells. From germline, CDR1 is MNHNS and CDR2 SASEGT. This CDR3 has 13 amino acids. Only in-frame clones appear in the TCRdb table, and some are missing; sequencing was by immunoSEQ multiplex PCR. The table includes about 64,000 clones, approximately 80% detected once. Sample: memory CD4+ T cells from blood. The chain recombines TRBV6-1 with TRBJ1-6; a possible D gene is TRBD1 (6 bases). The clonotype originates from an adult in good health and CMV-seronegative. The CDR3 DNA sequence: TGTGCCAGCAGGGAAGGGGGGAATTCACCCCTCCACTTT. Translating gives CASREGGNSPLHF.